The 19 T cell receptor beta chains below were found in one sample sequenced in a study of blood T cell repertoires in COVID-19 (dated by TCRdb to about 2020). Library generation was performed with the immunoSEQ multiplex PCR assay. As stored in TCRdb, this immuneACCESS dataset retains in-frame rearrangements with V and J assigned. A fraction of the clones does not appear; measured against another copy, unresolved V genes explain less than half of the discrepancy, and the remainder lacks a known reason. The sample data list some 150,000 clones, and roughly 86% of these were observed just once. Roughly 1.4% of the sample comes from the top ten. The sequenced material came from peripheral blood. The source is a woman aged 50 to 60 with acute or convalescent COVID-19.

The rearrangement uses TRBV19 and TRBJ1-6; 7 nucleotides match TRBD1. Germline trimming cut 3 bases from V and 5 bases from J; bases unmatched to any gene: 10. There are 17 residues in the CDR3. Germline-derived CDR1 and CDR2 are LNHDA and SQIVND (reference sequence). CDR3 in DNA: TGTGCCAGTAGTATTTTGGGACAGAGATATAATAATTCACCCCTCCACTTT. Encoded protein: CASSILGQRYNNSPLHF.

This sequence joins TRBV24-1 and TRBJ1-5; 9 bases are shared with TRBD1. Germline V gives CDR1 KGHDR, CDR2 SFDVKD. The CDR3 consists of 17 residues. The ends lost 3 bases at V and 7 bases at J; junction bases unmatched: 12. The CDR3 region is CATSDATGTGKGQPQHF. Here the CDR3 DNA reads TGTGCCACCAGTGATGCAACCGGGACAGGGAAAGGACAGCCCCAGCATTTT.

The V gene is TRBV4-1, the J gene TRBJ1-6, with TRBD1 as a possible D gene (5 bases). Germline CDR1 MGHRA, CDR2 YSYEKL. V was clipped by 4 bases and J by 0 bases, with 16 bases between them. The CDR3 length is 18 residues. For the CDR3, the DNA is TGCGCCAGCAGCCCATCCCCCCCAGGGCGCTCCTATAATTCACCCCTCCACTTT. This encodes CASSPSPPGRSYNSPLHF.

This rearrangement joins TRBV24-1 to TRBJ1-2, with TRBD1 as a possible D gene (5 bases). The CDR3 spans 13 residues. V was pared by 2 bases and J by 7 bases, with 10 bases between. The V gene's germline CDR1 is KGHDR and CDR2 SFDVKD. This CDR3 is CATSDWQGSGYTF. The CDR3 nucleotides are TGTGCCACCAGTGATTGGCAGGGCAGTGGCTACACCTTC.

CDR3 loop: CASSPMGRAGPNTGELFF. The CDR3 DNA follows: TGTGCCAGCTCACCAATGGGAAGAGCGGGGCCGAACACCGGGGAGCTGTTTTTT. The chain has TRBV18 and TRBJ2-2; 7 bases match TRBD2. Germline V gives CDR1 KGHSH, CDR2 LQKENI. The CDR3 is 18 residues long. V shed 2 bases and J 0 bases; nucleotides not matched to a gene: 9.

The rearrangement uses TRBV24-1 and TRBJ2-7, with 7 bases matching TRBD1. The V gene's germline CDR1 is KGHDR and CDR2 SFDVKD. With V trimmed by 3 bases and J by 2 bases, 6 bases remained unmatched. The CDR3 loop spans 15 amino acids. CDR3 nucleotide sequence: TGTGCCACCAGTGATCCGGGACAGCCGACCTACGAGCAGTACTTC. Translation gives CATSDPGQPTYEQYF.

The J gene is TRBJ2-3, the V gene TRBV30; 10 bases are a match to TRBD2. This CDR3 spans 16 amino acids. The J segment lost 1 base and the V segment lost 0 bases, leaving 4 bases of the junction unmatched. Germline CDR1 GTSNPN, CDR2 SVGIG (reference sequence). As DNA, the CDR3 is TGTGCCTGGAGTGTAGATCTAGCGGGGGGCACAGATACGCAGTATTTT. Its translation: CAWSVDLAGGTDTQYF.

V usage is TRBV4-3 and J usage is TRBJ2-7; the D is unclear. Germline V gives CDR1 LGHNA, CDR2 YSLEER. Trimming left V 0 bases short and J 3 bases short, with 9 bases between. CDR3 size: 14 residues. The CDR3 nucleotides read TGCGCCAGCAGCCAAGATCGCCACTACTACGAGCAGTACTTC. Amino acid sequence: CASSQDRHYYEQYF.

The chain recombines TRBV6-5 with TRBJ2-7, with D unresolved. The CDR3 totals 11 residues. Germline values: CDR1 MNHEY, CDR2 SVGAGI. Trimming cost V 8 bases and J 1 base, with 6 bases left between them. For the CDR3, the DNA is TGTGCCAGCCGCGTATCCTACGAGCAGTACTTC. This sequence encodes CASRVSYEQYF.

V usage is TRBV3-1 (or the pseudogene TRBV3-2) and J usage is TRBJ2-7, with D hard to call. CDR1 is LGHDT, CDR2 YNNKEL, per germline (reference sequence). This CDR3 comprises 15 residues. Trimming shortened V by 0 bases and J by 4 bases, and 13 bases separated the two germline ends. The CDR3 reads CASSQDRRRVYEQYF. DNA for the CDR3: TGTGCCAGCAGCCAAGATCGGCGACGGGTTTACGAGCAGTACTTC.

The rearrangement uses TRBV29-1 and TRBJ1-2; D gene uncertain. This CDR3 is built from 12 residues. V lost 3 bases and J 1 base, leaving 6 bases between the germline ends. CDR1 is SQVTM, CDR2 ANQGSEA, per germline. CDR3 sequence reads: CSVDVSNYGYTF. The DNA for the CDR3 is TGCAGCGTTGATGTCAGTAACTATGGCTACACCTTC. Complete variable domain (other parts from reference TRBV29-1 and TRBJ1-2): SAVISQKPSRDICQRGTSLTIQCQVDSQVTMMFWYRQQPGQSLTLIATANQGSEATYESGFVIDKFPISRPNLTFSTLTVSNMSPEDSSIYLCSVDVSNYGYTFGSGTRLTVV.

This chain uses TRBV9 with TRBJ2-2; TRBD2 might be the D (6 bases). With 4 bases removed from V and 1 base from J, the gap between germline ends came to 11 bases. The CDR3 extends over 15 amino acids. CDR1 is SGDLS, CDR2 YYNGEE, per germline. The CDR3 sequence: CASSSAGVNTGELFF. In DNA form, the CDR3 reads TGTGCCAGCAGCTCAGCGGGTGTGAACACCGGGGAGCTGTTTTTT.

This clone was picked up many times. The chain joins TRBV30 to TRBJ1-4; 8 bases line up with TRBD1. This CDR3 has 13 amino acids. J gave up 5 bases and V 4 bases, and 3 bases lay outside the gene matches. The V gene's germline CDR1 is GTSNPN and CDR2 SVGIG (reference sequence). The CDR3 bases are TGTGCCTGGAAAGACAGGGGCAATGAAAAACTGTTTTTT. As protein: CAWKDRGNEKLFF.

The J gene is TRBJ2-3, the V gene TRBV10-3; 7 nucleotides match TRBD2. The CDR3 extends over 16 amino acids. Per germline, CDR1 ENHRY and CDR2 SYGVKD. J was trimmed by 1 base and V by 3 bases; bases with no gene match: 7. CDR3 DNA: TGTGCCATCAGTGAAGGCCTAGCGGAGGGCACAGATACGCAGTATTTT. It is translated as CAISEGLAEGTDTQYF.

This CDR3 reads CAATGSTGGTEAFF. The CDR3 coding sequence is TGTGCCGCCACAGGATCTACAGGGGGAACTGAAGCTTTCTTT. The gene calls are TRBV10-3 and TRBJ1-1; 8 bases agree with TRBD1. CDR1 and CDR2 from the germline V gene are ENHRY and SYGVKD. This CDR3 region has 14 residues. V was pared by 11 bases and J by 5 bases, with 13 bases of the junction left unmatched.

The sample holds a few counts of this clone. The chain uses TRBV15 and TRBJ1-4; no definite D call. The V gene's germline CDR1 is LNHNV and CDR2 YYDKDF (reference sequence). This CDR3 region has 14 residues. Trimming left V 0 bases short and J 8 bases short, with 10 bases between. CDR3 region: CATSRDGGYEKLFF. The CDR3 nucleotides read TGTGCCACCAGCAGAGATGGAGGGTACGAAAAACTGTTTTTT.

The chain uses TRBV6-4 and TRBJ1-5, with 9 bases aligning to TRBD1. J lost 3 bases, V lost 7 bases, and 13 bases had no gene match. The CDR3 sequence is 17 residues long. CDR1 MRHNA and CDR2 SNTAGT come from the germline V gene. The DNA for the CDR3 is TGTGCCAGCACCCCGGGGGACAGGGATGAGGACAATCAGCCCCAGCATTTT. Encoded protein: CASTPGDRDEDNQPQHF.

CDR3 residues: CSVHQGGQETQYF. CDR3 in DNA: TGCAGCGTCCACCAGGGGGGTCAAGAGACCCAGTACTTC. The chain couples TRBV29-1 to TRBJ2-5, with D perhaps TRBD1 (7 bases). The CDR3 length is 13 residues. With 6 bases removed from V and 2 bases from J, the gap between germline ends came to 13 bases. The germline CDR1 and CDR2 sequences are SQVTM and ANQGSEA.

J is TRBJ2-3 and V is TRBV9; 8 nucleotides align to TRBD2. The CDR3 totals 16 residues. CDR1 and CDR2 (germline): SGDLS, YYNGEE. V lost 3 bases, J lost 0 bases, and 6 bases stayed unmatched. The CDR3 DNA reads TGTGCCAGCAGCGCCAGACTAGCGAGAAGCACAGATACGCAGTATTTT. This gives the protein CASSARLARSTDTQYF. The variable domain in full, with the rest retrieved from reference TRBV9 and TRBJ2-3, is DSGVTQTPKHLITATGQRVTLRCSPRSGDLSVYWYQQSLDQGLQFLIQYYNGEERAKGNILERFSAQQFPDLHSELNLSSLELGDSALYFCASSARLARSTDTQYFGPGTRLTVL.